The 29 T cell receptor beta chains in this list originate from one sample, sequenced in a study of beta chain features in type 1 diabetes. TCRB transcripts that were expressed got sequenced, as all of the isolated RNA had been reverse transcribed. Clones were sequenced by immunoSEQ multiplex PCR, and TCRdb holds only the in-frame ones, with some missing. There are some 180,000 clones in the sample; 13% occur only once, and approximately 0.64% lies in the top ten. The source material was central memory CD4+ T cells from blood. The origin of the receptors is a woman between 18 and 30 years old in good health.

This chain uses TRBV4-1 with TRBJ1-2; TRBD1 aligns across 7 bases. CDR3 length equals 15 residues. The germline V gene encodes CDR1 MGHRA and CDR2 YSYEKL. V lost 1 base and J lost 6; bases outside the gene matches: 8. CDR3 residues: CASSQVPWTGDGYTF. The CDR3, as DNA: TGCGCCAGCAGCCAAGTCCCTTGGACAGGAGATGGCTACACCTTC.

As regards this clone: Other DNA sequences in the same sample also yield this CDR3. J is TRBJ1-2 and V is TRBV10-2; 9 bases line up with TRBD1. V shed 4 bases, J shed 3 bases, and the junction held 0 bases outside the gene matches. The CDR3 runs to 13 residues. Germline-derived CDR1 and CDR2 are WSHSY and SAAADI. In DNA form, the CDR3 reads TGCGCCAGCAGTGGGACAGGGGACTATGGCTACACCTTC. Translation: CASSGTGDYGYTF.

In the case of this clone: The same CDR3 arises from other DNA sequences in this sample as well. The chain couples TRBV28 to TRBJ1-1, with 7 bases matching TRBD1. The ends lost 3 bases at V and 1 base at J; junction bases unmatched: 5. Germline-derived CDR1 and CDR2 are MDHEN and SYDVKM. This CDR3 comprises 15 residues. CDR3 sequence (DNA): TGTGCCAGCAGTTTGGGGGGACAGAAGAACACTGAAGCTTTCTTT. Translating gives CASSLGGQKNTEAFF.

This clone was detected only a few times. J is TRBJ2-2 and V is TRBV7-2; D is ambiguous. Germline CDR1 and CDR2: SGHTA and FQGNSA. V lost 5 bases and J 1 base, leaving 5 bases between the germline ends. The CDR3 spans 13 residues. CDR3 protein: CASSPRNTGELFF. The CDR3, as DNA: TGTGCCAGCAGCCCTAGGAACACCGGGGAGCTGTTTTTT.

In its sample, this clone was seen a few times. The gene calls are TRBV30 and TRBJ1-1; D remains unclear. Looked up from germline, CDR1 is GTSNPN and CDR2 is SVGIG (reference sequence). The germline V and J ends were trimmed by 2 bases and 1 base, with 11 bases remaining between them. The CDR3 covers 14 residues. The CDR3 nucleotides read TGTGCCTGGAGTCTGGGCCAGGCGAACACTGAAGCTTTCTTT. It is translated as CAWSLGQANTEAFF.

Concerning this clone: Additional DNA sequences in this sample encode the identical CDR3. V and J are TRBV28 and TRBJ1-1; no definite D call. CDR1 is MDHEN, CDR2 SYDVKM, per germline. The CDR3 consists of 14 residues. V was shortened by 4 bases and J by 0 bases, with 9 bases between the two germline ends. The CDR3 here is CASSSAGMNTEAFF. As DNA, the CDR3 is TGTGCCAGCAGTTCCGCGGGAATGAACACTGAAGCTTTCTTT.

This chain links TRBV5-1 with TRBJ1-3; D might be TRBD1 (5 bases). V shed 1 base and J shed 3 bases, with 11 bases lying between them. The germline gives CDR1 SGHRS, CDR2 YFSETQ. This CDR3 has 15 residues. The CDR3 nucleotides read TGCGCCAGCAGCTTGCAGGGAGGGAATGGAAACACCATATATTTT. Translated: CASSLQGGNGNTIYF.

CDR3 in DNA: TGTGCCAGCAGCTGGGACAGGAATAGCAATCAGCCCCAGCATTTT. It codes for CASSWDRNSNQPQHF. The chain combines TRBV7-2 with TRBJ1-5; TRBD1 aligns across 8 bases. The CDR3 is 15 amino acids. The trim removed 4 bases at V and 0 bases at J, leaving 2 bases unmatched. Germline V gene data show CDR1 as SGHTA and CDR2 as FQGNSA.

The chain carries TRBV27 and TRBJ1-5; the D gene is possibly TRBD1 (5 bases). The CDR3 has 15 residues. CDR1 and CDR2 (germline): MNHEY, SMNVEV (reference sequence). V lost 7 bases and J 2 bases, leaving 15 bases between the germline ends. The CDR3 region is CASTPTATGNQPQHF. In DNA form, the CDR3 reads TGTGCCAGCACCCCGACAGCGACAGGCAATCAGCCCCAGCATTTT.

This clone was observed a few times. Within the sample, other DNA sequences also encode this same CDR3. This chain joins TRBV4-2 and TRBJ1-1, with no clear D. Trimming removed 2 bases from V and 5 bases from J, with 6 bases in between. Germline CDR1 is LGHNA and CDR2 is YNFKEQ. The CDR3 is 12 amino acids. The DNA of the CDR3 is TGTGCCAGCAGCCAAAGCGGGACTGAAGCTTTCTTT. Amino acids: CASSQSGTEAFF.

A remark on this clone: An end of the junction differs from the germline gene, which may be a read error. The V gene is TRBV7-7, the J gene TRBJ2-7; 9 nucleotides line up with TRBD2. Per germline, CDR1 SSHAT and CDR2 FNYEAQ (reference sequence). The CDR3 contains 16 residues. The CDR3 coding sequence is TGTGCTAGCAGCCCCTCGGCTAGCGGGGTTTCCTACGAGCAGTACTTC. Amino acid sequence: CASSPSASGVSYEQYF. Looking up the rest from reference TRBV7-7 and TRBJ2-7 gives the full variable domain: GAGVSQSPRYKVTKRGQDVTLRCDPISSHATLYWYQQALGQGPEFLTYFNYEAQPDKSGLPSDRFSAERPEGSISTLTIQRTEQRDSAMYRCASSPSASGVSYEQYFGPGTRLTVT.

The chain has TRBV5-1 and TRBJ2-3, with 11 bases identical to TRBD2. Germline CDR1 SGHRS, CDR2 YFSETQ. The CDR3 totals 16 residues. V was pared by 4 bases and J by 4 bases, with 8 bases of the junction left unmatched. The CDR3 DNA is TGCGCCAGCAGCGCAGTACTAGCGGGAGACCCAGATACGCAGTATTTT. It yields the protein CASSAVLAGDPDTQYF.

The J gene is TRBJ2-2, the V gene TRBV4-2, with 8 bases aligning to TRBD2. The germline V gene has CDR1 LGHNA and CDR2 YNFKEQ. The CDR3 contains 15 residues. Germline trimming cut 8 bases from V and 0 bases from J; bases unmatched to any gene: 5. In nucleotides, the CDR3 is TGTGCCAGCGGTAGCGGGATCTCGAACACCGGGGAGCTGTTTTTT. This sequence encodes CASGSGISNTGELFF.

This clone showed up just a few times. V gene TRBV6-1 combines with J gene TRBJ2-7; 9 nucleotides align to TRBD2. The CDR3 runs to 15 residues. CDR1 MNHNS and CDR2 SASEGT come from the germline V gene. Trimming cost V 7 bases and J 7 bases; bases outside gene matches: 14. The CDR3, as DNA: TGTGCCAGCATTCCGACCTTGGCGGGAGGGAGGGAGCAGTACTTC. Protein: CASIPTLAGGREQYF.

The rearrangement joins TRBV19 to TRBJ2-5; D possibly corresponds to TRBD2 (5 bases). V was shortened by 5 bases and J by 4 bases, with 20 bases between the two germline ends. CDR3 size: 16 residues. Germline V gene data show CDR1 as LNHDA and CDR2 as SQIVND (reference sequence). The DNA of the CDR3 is TGTGCCAGTAGTGCGGCCCCTCAAGAGGGTCGAGAGACCCAGTACTTC. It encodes CASSAAPQEGRETQYF. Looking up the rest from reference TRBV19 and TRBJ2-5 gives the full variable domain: DGGITQSPKYLFRKEGQNVTLSCEQNLNHDAMYWYRQDPGQGLRLIYYSQIVNDFQKGDIAEGYSVSREKKESFPLTVTSAQKNPTAFYLCASSAAPQEGRETQYFGPGTRLLVL.

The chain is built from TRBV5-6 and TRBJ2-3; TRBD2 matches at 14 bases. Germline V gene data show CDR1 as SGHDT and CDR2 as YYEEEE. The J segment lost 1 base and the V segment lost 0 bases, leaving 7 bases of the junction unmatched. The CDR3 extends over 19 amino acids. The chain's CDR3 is CASSLVVGLAGGRTDTQYF. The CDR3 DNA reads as TGTGCCAGCAGCTTGGTTGTCGGACTAGCGGGAGGCCGCACAGATACGCAGTATTTT.

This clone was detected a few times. In DNA, the CDR3 is TGTGCCAGCAGTTACGCTGGAGCAACTAATGAAAAACTGTTTTTT. It codes for CASSYAGATNEKLFF. The chain employs TRBV6-6 and TRBJ1-4; D is unclear. There are 15 residues in the CDR3. Germline loops: CDR1 MNHNY, CDR2 SVGAGI (reference sequence). Trimming shortened V by 2 bases and J by 0 bases, and 7 bases separated the two germline ends.

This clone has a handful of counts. As DNA, the CDR3 is TGTGCCTGGAGTGTAATAGCAGGGTCCTACAATGAGCAGTTCTTC. Its translation is CAWSVIAGSYNEQFF. The chain employs TRBV30 and TRBJ2-1; maybe TRBD1 (5 bases). Trimming stripped 0 bases from V and 1 base from J, with 10 bases between. This CDR3 comprises 15 residues. The germline V gene has CDR1 GTSNPN and CDR2 SVGIG (reference sequence).

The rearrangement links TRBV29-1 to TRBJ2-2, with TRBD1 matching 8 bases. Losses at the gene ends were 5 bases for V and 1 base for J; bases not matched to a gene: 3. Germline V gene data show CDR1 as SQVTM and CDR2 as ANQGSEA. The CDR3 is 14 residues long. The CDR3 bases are TGCAGCGTTCATGGGACAGGGAACACCGGGGAGCTGTTTTTT. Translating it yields CSVHGTGNTGELFF.

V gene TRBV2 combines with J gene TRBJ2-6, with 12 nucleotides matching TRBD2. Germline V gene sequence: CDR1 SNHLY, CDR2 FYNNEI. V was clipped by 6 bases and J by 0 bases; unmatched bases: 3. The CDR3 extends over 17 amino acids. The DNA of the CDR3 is TGTGCCAGCAGACCGGGACTAGCGGGCTCTGGGGCCAACGTCCTGACTTTC. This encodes CASRPGLAGSGANVLTF. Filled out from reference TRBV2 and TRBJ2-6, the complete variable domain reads EPEVTQTPSHQVTQMGQEVILRCVPISNHLYFYWYRQILGQKVEFLVSFYNNEISEKSEIFDDQFSVERPDGSNFTLKIRSTKLEDSAMYFCASRPGLAGSGANVLTFGAGSRLTVL.

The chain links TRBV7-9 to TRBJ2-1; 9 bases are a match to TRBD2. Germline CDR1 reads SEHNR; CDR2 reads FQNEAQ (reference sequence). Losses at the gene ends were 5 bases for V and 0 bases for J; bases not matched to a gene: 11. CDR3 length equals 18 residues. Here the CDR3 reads CASSAPGASGISYNEQFF. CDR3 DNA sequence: TGTGCCAGCAGCGCCCCTGGGGCTAGCGGGATCTCCTACAATGAGCAGTTCTTC.

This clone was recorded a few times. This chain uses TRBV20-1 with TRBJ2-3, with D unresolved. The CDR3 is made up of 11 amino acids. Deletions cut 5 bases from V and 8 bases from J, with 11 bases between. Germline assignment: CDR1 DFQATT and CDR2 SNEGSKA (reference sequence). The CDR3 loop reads CSASEIGTQYF. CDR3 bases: TGCAGTGCTTCGGAGATTGGTACGCAGTATTTT.

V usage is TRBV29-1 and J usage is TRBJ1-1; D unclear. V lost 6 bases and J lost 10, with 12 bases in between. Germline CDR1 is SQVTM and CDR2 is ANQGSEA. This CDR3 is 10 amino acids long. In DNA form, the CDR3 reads TGCAGCGTCGCTGACATCGGAGCTTTCTTT. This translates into CSVADIGAFF.

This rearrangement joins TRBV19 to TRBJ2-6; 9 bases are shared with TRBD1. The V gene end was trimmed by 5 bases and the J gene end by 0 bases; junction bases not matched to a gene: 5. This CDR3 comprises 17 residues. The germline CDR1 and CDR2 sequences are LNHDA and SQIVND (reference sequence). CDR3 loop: CASSPGTGSSGANVLTF. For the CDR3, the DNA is TGTGCCAGTAGTCCCGGGACAGGGTCCTCTGGGGCCAACGTCCTGACTTTC.

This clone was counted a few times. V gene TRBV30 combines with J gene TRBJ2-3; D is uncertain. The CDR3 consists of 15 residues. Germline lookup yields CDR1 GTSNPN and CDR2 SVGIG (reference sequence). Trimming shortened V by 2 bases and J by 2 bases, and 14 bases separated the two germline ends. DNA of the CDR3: TGTGCCTGGAGTCCCTGGGTTGGGCACACAGATACGCAGTATTTT. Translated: CAWSPWVGHTDTQYF.

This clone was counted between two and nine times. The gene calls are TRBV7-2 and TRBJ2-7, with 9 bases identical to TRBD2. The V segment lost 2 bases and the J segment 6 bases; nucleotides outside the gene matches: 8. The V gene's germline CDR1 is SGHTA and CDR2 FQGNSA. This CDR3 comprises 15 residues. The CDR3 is CASSLWASGEAEQYF. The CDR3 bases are TGTGCCAGCAGCTTATGGGCTAGCGGGGAGGCCGAGCAGTACTTC. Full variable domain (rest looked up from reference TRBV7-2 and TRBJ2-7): GAGVSQSPSNKVTEKGKDVELRCDPISGHTALYWYRQSLGQGLEFLIYFQGNSAPDKSGLPSDRFSAERTGGSVSTLTIQRTQQEDSAVYLCASSLWASGEAEQYFGPGTRLTVT.

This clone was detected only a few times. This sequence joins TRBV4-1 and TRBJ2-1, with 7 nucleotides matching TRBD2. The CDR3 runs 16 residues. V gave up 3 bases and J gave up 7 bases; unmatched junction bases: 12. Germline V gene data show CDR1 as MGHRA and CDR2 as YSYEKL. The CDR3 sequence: CASSHPGGRGGNEQFF. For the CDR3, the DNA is TGCGCCAGCAGCCATCCAGGCGGGAGAGGAGGGAATGAGCAGTTCTTC.

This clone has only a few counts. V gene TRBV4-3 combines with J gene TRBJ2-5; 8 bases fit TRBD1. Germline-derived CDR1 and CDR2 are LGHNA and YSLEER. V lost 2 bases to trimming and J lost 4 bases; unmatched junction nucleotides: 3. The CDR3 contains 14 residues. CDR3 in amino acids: CASSQTTGGETQYF. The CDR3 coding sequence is TGCGCCAGCAGCCAAACAACAGGGGGAGAGACCCAGTACTTC.

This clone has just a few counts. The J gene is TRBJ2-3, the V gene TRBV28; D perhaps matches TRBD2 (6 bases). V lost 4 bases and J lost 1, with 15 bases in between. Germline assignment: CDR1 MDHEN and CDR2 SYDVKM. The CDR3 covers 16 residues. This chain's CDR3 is CASSSPRSGRTDTQYF. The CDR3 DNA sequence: TGTGCCAGCAGTTCCCCTCGGAGCGGGCGCACAGATACGCAGTATTTT.